The TCR beta chain under discussion was sequenced for a study of T cell repertoires in aging, cancer and after chemotherapy. For the study at large: Donor ages fell into six groups from 30 or younger up to 70 or older. Paired samples before and after chemotherapy came from glioblastoma patients receiving temozolomide-based therapy.

The CDR3 has 16 amino acids. Germline lookup yields CDR1 SGHVS and CDR2 FNYEAQ. V lost 4 bases to trimming and J lost 0 bases, with 10 bases between them. This clonotype counts as medium-sized. The target antigen is unknown. General study points: Across the chemotherapy interval, each cancer cohort showed higher median generation probability, suggesting thymic rebound. In cancer patients, declining TCR diversity with age involved lost richness and lost evenness.

TRB rearrangements spanning V, D and J were amplified using mixed TRB-A/B primers. TCRdb called the multiplex PCR reads again in MiXCR, with one record for every CDR3 protein. The sample gives around 1,700 distinct CDR3 sequences, 40% of which show up once; roughly 37% is in the top ten. Peripheral blood genomic DNA, not sorted cells or RNA, was the template. The source is a human donor with a solid tumor. The sample taken for sequencing was blood. J is TRBJ2-6 and V is TRBV7-6, with D possibly matching TRBD2 (6 bases). For the CDR3, the DNA is TGTGCCAGCAGCTCCTACGGGGGCTCTGGGGCCAACGTCCTGACTTTC. Protein sequence: CASSSYGGSGANVLTF.